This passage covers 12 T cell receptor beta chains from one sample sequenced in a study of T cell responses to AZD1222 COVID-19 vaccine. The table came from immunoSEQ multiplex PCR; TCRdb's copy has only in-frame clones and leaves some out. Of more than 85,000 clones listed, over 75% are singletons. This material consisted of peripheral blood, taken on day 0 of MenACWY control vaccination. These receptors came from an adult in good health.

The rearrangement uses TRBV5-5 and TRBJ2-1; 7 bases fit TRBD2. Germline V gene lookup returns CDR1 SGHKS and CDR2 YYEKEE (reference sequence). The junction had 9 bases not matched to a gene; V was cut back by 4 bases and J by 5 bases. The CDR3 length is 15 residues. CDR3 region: CASSPPRAGDNEQFF. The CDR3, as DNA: TGTGCCAGCAGCCCCCCGCGGGCGGGGGACAATGAGCAGTTCTTC.

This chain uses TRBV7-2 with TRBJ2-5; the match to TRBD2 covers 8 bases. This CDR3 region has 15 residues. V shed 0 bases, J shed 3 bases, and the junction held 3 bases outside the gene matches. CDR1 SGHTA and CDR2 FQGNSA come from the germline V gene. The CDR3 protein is CASSLAALAEETQYF. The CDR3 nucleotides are TGTGCCAGCAGCTTAGCGGCACTAGCGGAAGAGACCCAGTACTTC.

The CDR3 DNA sequence: TGTGCCAGCACCCCCGGGAGGCATCAGCCCCAGCATTTT. Its translation: CASTPGRHQPQHF. The chain combines TRBV6-2 or TRBV6-3 with TRBJ1-5; D ambiguous. The V and J ends lost 7 bases and 5 bases respectively, with 12 bases between them. Germline V CDR1 and CDR2: MNHEY, SVGEGT. The CDR3 has 13 residues.

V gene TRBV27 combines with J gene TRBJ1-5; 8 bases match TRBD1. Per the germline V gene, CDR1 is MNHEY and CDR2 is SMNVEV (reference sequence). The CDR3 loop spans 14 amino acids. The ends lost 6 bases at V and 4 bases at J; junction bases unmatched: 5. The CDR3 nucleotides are TGTGCCAGCAGGGACAGGGAAGCGAATCAGCCCCAGCATTTT. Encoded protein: CASRDREANQPQHF.

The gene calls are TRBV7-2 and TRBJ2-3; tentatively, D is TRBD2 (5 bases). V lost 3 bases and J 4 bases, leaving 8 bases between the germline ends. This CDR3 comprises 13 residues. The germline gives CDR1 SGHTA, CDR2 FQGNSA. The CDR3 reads CASSLRVADTQYF. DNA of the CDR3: TGTGCCAGCAGCTTGAGGGTTGCAGATACGCAGTATTTT.

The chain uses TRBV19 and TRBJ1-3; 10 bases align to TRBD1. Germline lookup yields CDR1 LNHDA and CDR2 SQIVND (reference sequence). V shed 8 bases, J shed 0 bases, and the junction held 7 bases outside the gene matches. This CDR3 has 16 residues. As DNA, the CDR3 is TGTGCCAGTTACGGGGACAGGGGCCCCTCTGGAAACACCATATATTTT. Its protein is CASYGDRGPSGNTIYF.

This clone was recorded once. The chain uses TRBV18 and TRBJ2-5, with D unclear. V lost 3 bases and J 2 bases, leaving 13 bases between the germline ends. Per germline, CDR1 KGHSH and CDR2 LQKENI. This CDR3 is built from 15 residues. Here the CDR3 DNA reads TGTGCCAGCTCACCTCAGCCTCGTAATCAAGAGACCCAGTACTTC. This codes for CASSPQPRNQETQYF. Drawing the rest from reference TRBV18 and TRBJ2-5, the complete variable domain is NAGVMQNPRHLVRRRGQEARLRCSPMKGHSHVYWYRQLPEEGLKFMVYLQKENIIDESGMPKERFSAEFPKEGPSILRIQQVVRGDSAAYFCASSPQPRNQETQYFGPGTRLLVL.

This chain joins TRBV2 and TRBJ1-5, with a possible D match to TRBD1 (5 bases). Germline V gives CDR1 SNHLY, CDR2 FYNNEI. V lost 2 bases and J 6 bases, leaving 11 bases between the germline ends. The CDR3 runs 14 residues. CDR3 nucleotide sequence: TGTGCCAGCAGTGAAAATGCAGGGAGTCAGCCCCAGCATTTT. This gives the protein CASSENAGSQPQHF.

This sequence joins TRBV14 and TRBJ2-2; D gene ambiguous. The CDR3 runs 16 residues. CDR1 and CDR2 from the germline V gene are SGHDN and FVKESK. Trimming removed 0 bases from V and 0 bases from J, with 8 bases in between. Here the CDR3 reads CASSQDLGANTGELFF. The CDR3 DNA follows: TGTGCCAGCAGCCAAGATTTAGGAGCGAACACCGGGGAGCTGTTTTTT.

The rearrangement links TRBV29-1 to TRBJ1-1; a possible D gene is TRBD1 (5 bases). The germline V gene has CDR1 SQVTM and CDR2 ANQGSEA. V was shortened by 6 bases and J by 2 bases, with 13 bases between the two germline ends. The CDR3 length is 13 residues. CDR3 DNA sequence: TGCAGCGTGGCCAGGGATCCCAACACTGAAGCTTTCTTT. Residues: CSVARDPNTEAFF.

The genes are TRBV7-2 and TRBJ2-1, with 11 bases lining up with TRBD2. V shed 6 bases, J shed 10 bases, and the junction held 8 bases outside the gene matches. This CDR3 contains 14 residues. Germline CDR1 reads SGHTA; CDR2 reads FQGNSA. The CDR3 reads CASRPTSGRGEQFF. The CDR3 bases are TGTGCCAGCAGGCCCACTAGCGGGAGAGGAGAGCAGTTCTTC.

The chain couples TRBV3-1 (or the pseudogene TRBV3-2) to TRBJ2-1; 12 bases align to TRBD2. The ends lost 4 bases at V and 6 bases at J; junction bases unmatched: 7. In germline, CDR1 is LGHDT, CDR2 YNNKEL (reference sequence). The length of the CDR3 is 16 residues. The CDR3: CASSPILAGGVNEQFF. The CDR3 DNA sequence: TGTGCCAGCAGCCCGATACTAGCGGGAGGTGTCAATGAGCAGTTCTTC.